The 5 T cell receptor beta chains below come from one sample, sequenced in a study of CD8+ T cells in alopecia areata. The treatment denotes: oral pan-JAK inhibitor, 5-10 mg twice daily. The sequencing template was cDNA reverse transcribed from extracted RNA. Some clones are missing from TCRdb's copy, which holds only in-frame ones; the method was immunoSEQ multiplex PCR. Of 150,000 to 200,000 clones listed, approximately 62% were seen once; the top ten hold 14%. The material sequenced was CD4+ T cells sorted from blood, taken at week 24, from a patient treated with tofacitinib. The receptors come from a human donor with alopecia areata.

The genes are TRBV18 and TRBJ1-2; the D is unclear. The length of the CDR3 is 13 residues. V was cut by 2 bases and J by 8 bases, with 12 bases left in between. Germline loops: CDR1 KGHSH, CDR2 LQKENI. CDR3 sequence (DNA): TGTGCCAGCTCACCAAAGGAGGACGTAGGCTACACCTTC. It yields the protein CASSPKEDVGYTF.

There are a few counts of this clone. The gene calls are TRBV29-1 and TRBJ2-2, with D unclear. The CDR3 runs to 14 residues. Trimming took off 1 base at V and 5 bases at J, with 11 bases between the two ends. Germline lookup yields CDR1 SQVTM and CDR2 ANQGSEA. CDR3 coding DNA: TGCAGCGTTGAAGCACGAGATTTTACCGGGGAGCTGTTTTTT. Translation: CSVEARDFTGELFF.

The genes are TRBV10-3 and TRBJ2-7; maybe TRBD1 (7 bases). Germline V gene sequence: CDR1 ENHRY, CDR2 SYGVKD. The CDR3 loop spans 16 amino acids. V lost 4 bases, J lost 2 bases, and 18 bases lay in between. Written as DNA, the CDR3 is TGTGCCATCAGTGTAGGAGCCCAGGGGGGAGCCTACGAGCAGTACTTC. This codes for CAISVGAQGGAYEQYF.

The V gene is TRBV30, the J gene TRBJ1-4; no clear D gene. The CDR3 loop spans 13 amino acids. Germline CDR1 and CDR2: GTSNPN and SVGIG (reference sequence). The germline V and J ends were trimmed by 3 bases and 4 bases, with 9 bases remaining between them. CDR3 DNA sequence: TGTGCCTGGAGCGGCAGGTTTAATGAAAAACTGTTTTTT. Translation: CAWSGRFNEKLFF.

In this sample, this clone turned up a few times. This chain connects TRBV5-1 to TRBJ2-2, with 7 bases matching TRBD1. This CDR3 contains 15 residues. The V gene end was trimmed by 3 bases and the J gene end by 0 bases; junction bases not matched to a gene: 2. From germline, CDR1 is SGHRS and CDR2 YFSETQ. The CDR3: CASSSGTANTGELFF. The CDR3 DNA sequence: TGCGCCAGCAGCTCCGGGACAGCGAACACCGGGGAGCTGTTTTTT.